The clone carrying this TCR beta chain was seen a single time. This entry comes from a study of cytotoxic CD8 clonotypes in ibrutinib-treated CLL. With 2 bases removed from V and 7 bases from J, the gap between germline ends came to 15 bases. There are 14 residues in the CDR3. CDR1 is SGDLS, CDR2 YYNGEE, per germline. TCRdb's table, derived via immunoSEQ multiplex PCR, lists solely in-frame clones and lacks some. This table holds about 300,000 clones, approximately 76% found once. The V and J genes are TRBV9 and TRBJ1-2; weak D call: TRBD1 (6 bases). The sequence came from a human donor with chronic lymphocytic leukemia. Sequencing was performed on PBMCs, taken at disease progression, from a patient treated with ibrutinib. CDR3 loop: CASSVRGARLGYTF. CDR3 bases: TGTGCCAGCAGCGTGCGGGGGGCGCGTCTTGGCTACACCTTC.